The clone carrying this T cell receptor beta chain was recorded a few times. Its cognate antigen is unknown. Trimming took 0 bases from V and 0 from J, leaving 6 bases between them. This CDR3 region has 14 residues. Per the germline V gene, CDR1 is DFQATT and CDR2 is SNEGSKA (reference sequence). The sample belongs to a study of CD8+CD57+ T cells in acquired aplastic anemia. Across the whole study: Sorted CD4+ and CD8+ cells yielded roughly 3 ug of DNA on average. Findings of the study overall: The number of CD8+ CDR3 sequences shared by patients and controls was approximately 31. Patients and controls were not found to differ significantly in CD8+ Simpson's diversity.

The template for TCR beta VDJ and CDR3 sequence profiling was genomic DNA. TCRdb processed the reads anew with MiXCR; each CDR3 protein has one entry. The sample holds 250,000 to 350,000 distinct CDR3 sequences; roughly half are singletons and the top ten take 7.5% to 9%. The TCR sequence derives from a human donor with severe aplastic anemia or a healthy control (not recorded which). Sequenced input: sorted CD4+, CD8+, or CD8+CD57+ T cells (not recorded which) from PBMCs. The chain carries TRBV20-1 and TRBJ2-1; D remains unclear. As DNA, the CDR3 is TGCAGTGCTAGAGACTCCCACTCCTACAATGAGCAGTTCTTC. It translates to CSARDSHSYNEQFF.